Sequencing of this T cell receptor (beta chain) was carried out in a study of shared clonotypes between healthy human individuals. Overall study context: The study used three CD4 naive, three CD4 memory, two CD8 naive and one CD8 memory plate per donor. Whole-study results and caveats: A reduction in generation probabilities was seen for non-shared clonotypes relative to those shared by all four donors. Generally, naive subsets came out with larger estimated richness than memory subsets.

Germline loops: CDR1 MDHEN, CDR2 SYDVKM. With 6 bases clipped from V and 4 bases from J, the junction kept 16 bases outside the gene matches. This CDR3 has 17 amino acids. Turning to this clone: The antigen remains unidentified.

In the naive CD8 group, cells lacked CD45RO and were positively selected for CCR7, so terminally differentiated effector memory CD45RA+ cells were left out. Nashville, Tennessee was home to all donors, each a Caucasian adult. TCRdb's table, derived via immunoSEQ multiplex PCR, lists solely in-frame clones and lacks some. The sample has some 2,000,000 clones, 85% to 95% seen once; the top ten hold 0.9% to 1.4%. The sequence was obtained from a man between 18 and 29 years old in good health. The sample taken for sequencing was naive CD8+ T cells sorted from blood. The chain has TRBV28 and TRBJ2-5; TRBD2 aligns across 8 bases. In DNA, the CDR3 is TGTGCCAGCAGGGCGATCATGGGCGGGGGGATTCGAGAGACCCAGTACTTC. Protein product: CASRAIMGGGIRETQYF. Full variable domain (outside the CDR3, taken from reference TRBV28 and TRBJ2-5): DVKVTQSSRYLVKRTGEKVFLECVQDMDHENMFWYRQDPGLGLRLIYFSYDVKMKEKGDIPEGYSVSREKKERFSLILESASTNQTSMYLCASRAIMGGGIRETQYFGPGTRLLVL.